Listed here are 13 T cell receptor beta chains from one sample, sequenced in a study of TIL therapy for anti-PD-1-resistant metastatic lung cancer. The immunoSEQ assay was v3. Method: immunoSEQ multiplex PCR; TCRdb's copy keeps in-frame clones and lacks some. The sample lists approximately 50,000 clones; about 81% were seen once. The time point: pre-treatment sample, taken before nivolumab and TIL therapy. Sequenced material: blood, taken at baseline. Receptors originate from a person aged 25-79 years with non-small cell lung cancer.

J is TRBJ2-7 and V is TRBV5-1; weak D call: TRBD2 (6 bases). Germline CDR1 reads SGHRS; CDR2 reads YFSETQ. Trimming removed 8 bases at V and 1 base at J, with 13 bases between. The CDR3 is 13 residues long. The CDR3 region has the DNA TGCGCCAGTTCTAGCGCCTCATCCTACGAGCAGTACTTC. It specifies CASSSASSYEQYF.

CDR3 coding DNA: TGTGCCAGCTCACTAGGGACAACCCTCGGGGTGTATACGCAGTATTTT. Protein sequence: CASSLGTTLGVYTQYF. This chain uses TRBV18 with TRBJ2-3; the D gene is possibly TRBD1 (6 bases). Germline lookup yields CDR1 KGHSH and CDR2 LQKENI. The CDR3 runs 16 residues. Between the trimmed V and J ends, which lost 4 bases and 7 bases, there was a span of 21 bases.

The CDR3 sequence is CASSQGTRGSYEQYF. Written as DNA, the CDR3 is TGTGCCAGTAGCCAGGGGACTAGAGGGTCCTACGAGCAGTACTTC. V is TRBV19 and J is TRBJ2-7; 8 bases match TRBD2. The CDR3 spans 15 residues. J lost 1 base, V lost 6 bases, and 8 bases had no gene match. Germline V CDR1 and CDR2: LNHDA, SQIVND (reference sequence).

V is TRBV5-5 and J is TRBJ2-7, with TRBD2 matching over 10 bases. V trimming: 2 bases; J trimming: 6 bases; junction bases outside the gene matches: 5. Germline CDR1 reads SGHKS; CDR2 reads YYEKEE (reference sequence). The CDR3 extends over 14 amino acids. CDR3 sequence: CASSFPSGGTEQYF. The CDR3 DNA reads as TGTGCCAGCAGCTTCCCTAGCGGGGGAACCGAGCAGTACTTC. The variable domain in full, with the rest retrieved from reference TRBV5-5 and TRBJ2-7, is DAGVTQSPTHLIKTRGQQVTLRCSPISGHKSVSWYQQVLGQGPQFIFQYYEKEERGRGNFPDRFSARQFPNYSSELNVNALLLGDSALYLCASSFPSGGTEQYFGPGTRLTVT.

This chain uses TRBV11-2 with TRBJ1-6, with 7 bases that match TRBD1. The CDR3 is made up of 19 amino acids. Unmatched junction bases numbered 14, after V lost 6 bases and J lost 0 bases. Germline assignment: CDR1 SGHAT and CDR2 FQNNGV. The CDR3 nucleotides are TGTGCCAGCAGAGATGACAGGGCTCACTTGAGCTCCTATAATTCACCCCTCCACTTT. It yields the protein CASRDDRAHLSSYNSPLHF.

This clone was counted once. This chain joins TRBV7-2 and TRBJ1-3; D is possibly TRBD1 (6 bases). CDR3 length equals 14 residues. The V gene lost 5 bases and the J gene lost 8 bases, with 16 bases spanning the gap. Per the germline V gene, CDR1 is SGHTA and CDR2 is FQGNSA. CDR3 coding DNA: TGTGCCAGCAGCGCCACGACAGGCGCGGACACCATATATTTT. This translates into CASSATTGADTIYF. Full variable domain (remainder filled in from reference TRBV7-2 and TRBJ1-3): GAGVSQSPSNKVTEKGKDVELRCDPISGHTALYWYRQSLGQGLEFLIYFQGNSAPDKSGLPSDRFSAERTGGSVSTLTIQRTQQEDSAVYLCASSATTGADTIYFGEGSWLTVV.

The genes are TRBV6-5 and TRBJ2-5, with TRBD2 as a possible D gene (5 bases). Germline V CDR1 and CDR2: MNHEY, SVGAGI. The CDR3 runs to 16 residues. Deletions cut 4 bases from V and 4 bases from J, with 19 bases between. DNA for the CDR3: TGTGCCAGCAGTTCCACCTCGGACCCCCGGGGAGAGACCCAGTACTTC. Amino acids: CASSSTSDPRGETQYF.

The V call is TRBV25-1, the J call TRBJ1-5, with D unclear. The V gene lost 5 bases and the J gene lost 3 bases, with 14 bases spanning the gap. Germline lookup yields CDR1 MGHDK and CDR2 SYGVNS. The CDR3 runs 15 residues. Here the CDR3 reads CASSFGTDHNQPQHF. The CDR3, as DNA: TGTGCCAGCAGTTTTGGTACAGATCACAATCAGCCCCAGCATTTT.

Written as DNA, the CDR3 is TGTGCCAGCAGCTTAAGGGCTAGCGGGAGTGTCAACAATGAGCAGTTCTTC. Its translation is CASSLRASGSVNNEQFF. The rearrangement joins TRBV7-3 to TRBJ2-1; 10 bases agree with TRBD2. The CDR3 consists of 17 residues. V lost 1 base to trimming and J lost 5 bases; unmatched junction nucleotides: 8. Germline V gives CDR1 SGHTA, CDR2 FQGTGA.

The chain has TRBV19 and TRBJ1-5; no definite D call. This CDR3 region has 15 residues. V lost 6 bases and J 6 bases, leaving 18 bases between the germline ends. Germline CDR1 and CDR2: LNHDA and SQIVND (reference sequence). For the CDR3, the DNA is TGTGCCAGTAGCCAACAGCCCTGGTTAGGTCAGCCCCAGCATTTT. This codes for CASSQQPWLGQPQHF.

The chain links TRBV7-3 to TRBJ2-3, with no clear D. From germline, CDR1 is SGHTA and CDR2 FQGTGA. The CDR3 length is 16 residues. V shed 2 bases and J shed 0 bases, with 12 bases lying between them. The CDR3 region is CASSLGTRASTDTQYF. The CDR3 DNA is TGTGCCAGCAGCTTAGGTACCCGGGCCAGCACAGATACGCAGTATTTT. The whole variable domain, filled in from reference TRBV7-3 and TRBJ2-3, reads GAGVSQTPSNKVTEKGKYVELRCDPISGHTALYWYRQSLGQGPEFLIYFQGTGAADDSGLPNDRFFAVRPEGSVSTLKIQRTERGDSAVYLCASSLGTRASTDTQYFGPGTRLTVL.

As concerns this clone: The junction does not match germline at one end; this may be a read error. The chain joins TRBV7-9 to TRBJ2-7; D gene ambiguous. Germline-derived CDR1 and CDR2 are SEHNR and FQNEAQ (reference sequence). The CDR3 covers 12 residues. CDR3 in amino acids: CASSLDSHEQYF. In nucleotides, the CDR3 is TGTGCCAGCAGCTTAGACTCCCACGAGCAGTACTTC.

The CDR3 sequence: CASSQGRRSGANVLTF. CDR3 nucleotide sequence: TGTGCCAGCAGTCAGGGACGCCGCTCTGGGGCCAACGTCCTGACTTTC. The gene calls are TRBV27 and TRBJ2-6; D possibly matches TRBD1 or TRBD2 (5 bases each). V was trimmed by 5 bases and J by 0 bases, leaving 11 bases between them. CDR1 and CDR2 from the germline V gene are MNHEY and SMNVEV (reference sequence). CDR3 size: 16 residues.